These 31 T cell receptor beta chains came from one sample sequenced in a study of blood T cell repertoires in COVID-19 (dated by TCRdb to the early 2020s). The library came from the immunoSEQ multiplex PCR assay. Held by TCRdb, this immuneACCESS table contains in-frame sequences only and omits some clones. Under half of the omission traces to an unresolved V gene where checked; the cause of the rest is unknown. Counted in this sample were tens of thousands of clones; more than 75% of them appeared once. The ten largest make up about 8.8% of the sample. The source material was peripheral blood. The receptor set was obtained from a man aged 50 or older with active COVID-19.

The chain uses TRBV6-2 or TRBV6-3 and TRBJ2-3; 7 bases match TRBD2. Per the germline V gene, CDR1 is MNHEY and CDR2 is SVGEGT. The V and J ends lost 5 bases and 7 bases, in that order; junction bases with no gene match: 3. This CDR3 has 12 amino acids. CDR3 nucleotides: TGTGCCAGCAGTGTCGGGGGGAATACGCAGTATTTT. Protein sequence: CASSVGGNTQYF.

This chain links TRBV2 with TRBJ1-4; TRBD1 aligns across 8 bases. CDR1 is SNHLY, CDR2 FYNNEI, per germline. The V and J ends lost 4 bases and 9 bases, in that order; junction bases with no gene match: 13. This CDR3 has 16 residues. CDR3 DNA sequence: TGTGCCAGCAGTGTTTCCCAGACAGGGGATAGGAAAAAACTGTTTTTT. Protein sequence: CASSVSQTGDRKKLFF.

V gene TRBV28 combines with J gene TRBJ1-5; D unclear. The ends were cut back, 7 bases at V and 2 bases at J, with 6 bases in the middle. This CDR3 contains 12 residues. Germline V gives CDR1 MDHEN, CDR2 SYDVKM. CDR3 nucleotides: TGTGCCAGCATTGCGGGCAATCAGCCCCAGCATTTT. Amino acids: CASIAGNQPQHF.

The chain is built from TRBV19 and TRBJ1-2, with TRBD1 identical over 9 bases. Germline V gene lookup returns CDR1 LNHDA and CDR2 SQIVND (reference sequence). The CDR3 contains 14 residues. Unmatched junction bases numbered 3, after V lost 0 bases and J lost 7 bases. The CDR3 loop is CASSIEDRGSGYTF. The CDR3 region has the DNA TGTGCCAGTAGTATAGAGGACAGGGGCAGTGGCTACACCTTC.

The chain joins TRBV9 to TRBJ2-1; possible D gene TRBD2, 5 bases. The CDR3 sequence is 13 residues long. The V end was cut by 3 bases, the J end by 9 bases, with 13 bases between. Germline V gene data show CDR1 as SGDLS and CDR2 as YYNGEE. CDR3 coding DNA: TGTGCCAGCAGCGCCCTACTAGGATTTGAGCAGTTCTTC. Amino acids: CASSALLGFEQFF.

This clone has just a few counts. The germline gene is not matched at one end of the junction; a read error may be the cause. The chain links TRBV3-1 (or the pseudogene TRBV3-2) to TRBJ2-3, with D tentatively TRBD1 (5 bases). CDR3 length: 14 residues. The V gene's germline CDR1 is LGHDT and CDR2 YNNKEL (reference sequence). The CDR3 coding sequence is TGTGCCAGCAGTCAAGGGGCATCTGGGGATACGCAGTATTTT. Translation gives CASSQGASGDTQYF.

This clone was picked up one time. This chain joins TRBV7-8 and TRBJ2-4, with 8 bases matching TRBD1. Germline trimming cut 3 bases from V and 9 bases from J; bases unmatched to any gene: 10. Germline V CDR1 and CDR2: SGHVS, FQNEAQ. The CDR3 contains 15 residues. CDR3 sequence (DNA): TGTGCCAGCAGCTTTACAGCGACTACAGGGGGCATTCAGTACTTC. Amino acid sequence: CASSFTATTGGIQYF.

The chain joins TRBV2 to TRBJ1-1, with TRBD1 matching over 11 bases. Germline-derived CDR1 and CDR2 are SNHLY and FYNNEI. J lost 4 bases, V lost 7 bases, and 2 bases had no gene match. The CDR3 loop spans 13 amino acids. The CDR3 protein is CASMDRGPTEAFF. The CDR3 DNA is TGTGCCAGCATGGACAGGGGGCCCACTGAAGCTTTCTTT.

The chain has TRBV2 and TRBJ2-1; D uncertain. V was cut by 6 bases and J by 0 bases, with 6 bases left in between. The V gene's germline CDR1 is SNHLY and CDR2 FYNNEI. The CDR3 sequence is 13 residues long. The CDR3, as DNA: TGTGCCAGCAGAGAGAGCTCCTACAATGAGCAGTTCTTC. This gives the protein CASRESSYNEQFF.

A single count supports this clone. The V gene is TRBV7-9, the J gene TRBJ1-3; TRBD1 is a possible D gene (6 bases). The CDR3 is 12 residues long. From germline, CDR1 is SEHNR and CDR2 FQNEAQ (reference sequence). Trimming left V 6 bases short and J 9 bases short, with 12 bases between. CDR3 bases: TGTGCCAGCAGGAACCGGGACACCACCATATATTTT. The encoded protein is CASRNRDTTIYF.

This clone came up once. The rearrangement joins TRBV15 to TRBJ2-3, with 7 bases that match TRBD2. The germline CDR1 and CDR2 sequences are LNHNV and YYDKDF (reference sequence). The CDR3 extends over 14 amino acids. J was trimmed by 4 bases and V by 8 bases; bases with no gene match: 9. This CDR3 is CATLQGRAPDTQYF. The DNA for the CDR3 is TGTGCCACCTTACAAGGGAGGGCCCCAGATACGCAGTATTTT.

The chain links TRBV4-1 to TRBJ2-3; 8 bases match TRBD2. The germline V gene has CDR1 MGHRA and CDR2 YSYEKL. The CDR3 runs 15 residues. Trimming cost V 1 base and J 6 bases; bases outside gene matches: 6. The CDR3, as DNA: TGCGCCAGCAGCCAAGGAGGGGGACTAGATGATACGCAGTATTTT. This gives the protein CASSQGGGLDDTQYF.

This clone was seen just once. The gene calls are TRBV19 and TRBJ2-1; 10 nucleotides line up with TRBD1. CDR3 length equals 16 residues. The junction had 12 bases not matched to a gene; V was cut back by 7 bases and J by 6 bases. Germline V gene sequence: CDR1 LNHDA, CDR2 SQIVND (reference sequence). This CDR3 is CASTPVRDRGINEQFF. The CDR3 DNA reads as TGTGCCAGTACCCCCGTGAGGGACAGGGGTATCAATGAGCAGTTCTTC.

The rearrangement uses TRBV27 and TRBJ2-3; 9 bases are shared with TRBD2. Unmatched junction bases numbered 10, after V lost 6 bases and J lost 3 bases. Germline-derived CDR1 and CDR2 are MNHEY and SMNVEV (reference sequence). CDR3 length: 16 residues. CDR3 region: CASSFLAGQRTDTQYF. The CDR3 coding sequence is TGTGCCAGCAGCTTTCTAGCGGGACAAAGGACAGATACGCAGTATTTT.

This chain joins TRBV3-1 (or the pseudogene TRBV3-2) and TRBJ2-5; D gene unclear. CDR1 and CDR2 from the germline V gene are LGHDT and YNNKEL (reference sequence). This CDR3 is built from 14 residues. Trimming took off 1 base at V and 4 bases at J, with 10 bases between the two ends. CDR3 DNA sequence: TGTGCCAGCAGCCAAGGGGCTGGGTCAGAGACCCAGTACTTC. Protein sequence: CASSQGAGSETQYF.

The chain carries TRBV25-1 and TRBJ2-7, with 10 bases fitting TRBD2. Unmatched junction bases numbered 3, after V lost 4 bases and J lost 6 bases. Germline V lookup: CDR1 MGHDK, CDR2 SYGVNS. CDR3 length: 13 residues. The CDR3 reads CASSAGLASEQYF. The CDR3 DNA reads as TGTGCCAGCAGTGCGGGACTAGCGAGCGAGCAGTACTTC.

A few counts support this clone. The CDR3 here is CASSPPNPGYTF. DNA of the CDR3: TGTGCCAGTAGTCCACCTAATCCGGGCTACACCTTC. The rearrangement links TRBV19 to TRBJ1-2, with no clear D. The germline V gene encodes CDR1 LNHDA and CDR2 SQIVND (reference sequence). V shed 5 bases and J shed 8 bases, with 12 bases lying between them. CDR3 length equals 12 residues.

In its sample, this clone was seen a few times. The gene calls are TRBV30 and TRBJ1-5, with 7 nucleotides matching TRBD1. The V gene's germline CDR1 is GTSNPN and CDR2 SVGIG (reference sequence). V gave up 6 bases and J gave up 4 bases; unmatched junction bases: 6. The CDR3 sequence is 13 residues long. CDR3 sequence: CACGTENNQPQHF. The CDR3 bases are TGTGCCTGTGGGACAGAGAATAATCAGCCCCAGCATTTT.

This chain joins TRBV3-1 (or the pseudogene TRBV3-2) and TRBJ2-3; the match to TRBD2 covers 7 bases. This CDR3 contains 16 residues. J lost 0 bases, V lost 0 bases, and 3 bases had no gene match. Germline CDR1 is LGHDT and CDR2 is YNNKEL (reference sequence). DNA of the CDR3: TGTGCCAGCAGCCAAGAGGGGGGGAAGAGCACAGATACGCAGTATTTT. This gives the protein CASSQEGGKSTDTQYF.

Notes on this clone: The junction shows a germline mismatch at one end, possibly a read error. V gene TRBV7-9 combines with J gene TRBJ2-7, with 7 bases aligning to TRBD1. CDR1 is SEHNR and CDR2 is FQNEAQ in the germline V gene (reference sequence). The CDR3 has 13 amino acids. The CDR3 protein is CASSLGLDRAEWF. The CDR3 bases are TGTGCCAGCAGCTTAGGTCTAGACAGGGCCGAATGGTTC.

The rearrangement links TRBV10-3 to TRBJ2-1; D uncertain. The germline gives CDR1 ENHRY, CDR2 SYGVKD. The CDR3 spans 14 residues. V lost 2 bases and J 9 bases, leaving 14 bases between the germline ends. DNA for the CDR3: TGTGCCATCAGTGAGGGGCCTATAAGTGGTGAGCAGTTCTTC. Protein sequence: CAISEGPISGEQFF.

The sample holds a few counts of this clone. This chain connects TRBV29-1 to TRBJ1-1, with D unclear. Trimming stripped 2 bases from V and 0 bases from J, with 7 bases between. CDR3 length: 13 residues. The V gene's germline CDR1 is SQVTM and CDR2 ANQGSEA. CDR3 residues: CSVEKEMNTEAFF. The CDR3 DNA reads as TGCAGCGTTGAAAAGGAGATGAACACTGAAGCTTTCTTT. Complete variable domain (other parts from reference TRBV29-1 and TRBJ1-1): SAVISQKPSRDICQRGTSLTIQCQVDSQVTMMFWYRQQPGQSLTLIATANQGSEATYESGFVIDKFPISRPNLTFSTLTVSNMSPEDSSIYLCSVEKEMNTEAFFGQGTRLTVV.

The chain uses TRBV23-1 and TRBJ2-7; 9 nucleotides align to TRBD2. TRBV23-1 is placed among ORFs of uncertain function. This CDR3 contains 17 residues. V was clipped by 4 bases and J by 3 bases; unmatched bases: 13. CDR3 nucleotides: TGCGCCAGCAGTCGTTTGGGTATAGCGGGGGCGGACTACGAGCAGTACTTC. Residues: CASSRLGIAGADYEQYF.

Here the CDR3 DNA reads TGTGCCAGCAGGATAAGTGAGGAGACCCAGTACTTC. Amino acid sequence: CASRISEETQYF. The V and J genes are TRBV7-9 and TRBJ2-5; D remains unclear. Germline V gene lookup returns CDR1 SEHNR and CDR2 FQNEAQ (reference sequence). This CDR3 region has 12 residues. V was clipped by 6 bases and J by 5 bases, with 10 bases between them.

The chain combines TRBV7-2 with TRBJ2-7; 12 nucleotides line up with TRBD2. J lost 4 bases, V lost 5 bases, and 9 bases had no gene match. Germline V gene data show CDR1 as SGHTA and CDR2 as FQGNSA. The CDR3 sequence is 16 residues long. CDR3 nucleotides: TGTGCCAGCAGCCCCGGGACTAGCGGGCTGAGATACGAGCAGTACTTC. It codes for CASSPGTSGLRYEQYF.

A remark on this clone: The junction differs from germline at one of its ends, possibly a read error. The chain employs TRBV5-4 and TRBJ2-5; tentative D call: TRBD2 (5 bases). The germline V gene encodes CDR1 SGHNT and CDR2 YYREEE (reference sequence). The CDR3 spans 12 residues. CDR3 region: CASSLEEETQHF. Written as DNA, the CDR3 is TGTGCCAGCAGCTTGGAGGAGGAGACCCAGCACTTC.

The chain is built from TRBV14 and TRBJ2-2, with a possible D match to TRBD1 (6 bases). V lost 0 bases to trimming and J lost 6 bases, with 14 bases between them. Germline V gives CDR1 SGHDN, CDR2 FVKESK. The CDR3 loop spans 16 amino acids. The CDR3 region is CASSQEGRGWAGELFF. The CDR3 DNA reads as TGTGCCAGCAGCCAAGAGGGCAGGGGATGGGCCGGGGAGCTGTTTTTT.

This chain joins TRBV30 and TRBJ2-1; 7 bases fit TRBD2. The V segment lost 4 bases and the J segment 3 bases; nucleotides outside the gene matches: 3. This CDR3 contains 13 residues. CDR1 is GTSNPN, CDR2 SVGIG, per germline (reference sequence). CDR3 nucleotides: TGTGCCTGGACGACTAGCCTCTACAATGAGCAGTTCTTC. Translated, it gives CAWTTSLYNEQFF.

V usage is TRBV3-1 (or the pseudogene TRBV3-2) and J usage is TRBJ2-3, with D perhaps TRBD2 (6 bases). The germline V gene has CDR1 LGHDT and CDR2 YNNKEL (reference sequence). V was clipped by 4 bases and J by 3 bases, with 17 bases between them. This CDR3 has 16 amino acids. CDR3 loop: CASSRGDSRTTDTQYF. CDR3 coding DNA: TGTGCCAGCAGCCGGGGGGACTCAAGGACTACAGATACGCAGTATTTT.

V and J are TRBV6-4 and TRBJ2-2; D is uncertain. The V end lost 0 bases, the J end lost 7 bases, and 9 bases lay between the germline ends. CDR1 and CDR2 from the germline V gene are MRHNA and SNTAGT. The CDR3 extends over 14 amino acids. CDR3 sequence reads: CASSDSEEGGELFF. CDR3 DNA sequence: TGTGCCAGCAGTGACTCAGAGGAAGGCGGGGAGCTGTTTTTT.

In the case of this clone: An end of the junction does not agree with germline; a read error may underlie this. The CDR3 DNA sequence: TGTGCCAGCAGTACAACGTTCCGGGACAGGGGGATCTTC. This codes for CASSTTFRDRGIF. The V call is TRBV27, the J call TRBJ1-2; 11 nucleotides line up with TRBD1. Germline CDR1 and CDR2: MNHEY and SMNVEV (reference sequence). This CDR3 has 13 amino acids.